This T cell receptor beta chain was recorded in a study of cytomegalovirus exposure and HLA in healthy donors. Whole-study results and caveats: Later analysis suggested most CMV-associated TCR beta chains were HLA-restricted. It was taken for granted in presence/absence analyses that sequencing depth across donors was roughly uniform.

Details on this clone: As yet, its antigen is unknown.

Trimming took off 6 bases at V and 5 bases at J, with 19 bases between the two ends. The CDR3 is 15 amino acids. Germline V gene lookup returns CDR1 SGHTA and CDR2 FQGNSA. The donors comprised healthy bone marrow donors. In the PCR, 60 Vbeta and 13 Jbeta primers were used. Sequenced by immunoSEQ multiplex PCR; TCRdb stores in-frame clones only, minus some. The sample includes about 130,000 clones, roughly 80% of them seen just once. The V call is TRBV7-2, the J call TRBJ2-5, with D perhaps TRBD1 (6 bases). Sequenced: PBMCs. This TCR was sampled from a man in his late teens or twenties in good health and CMV-seropositive. The CDR3 protein is CASRYATGTLETQYF. CDR3 bases: TGTGCCAGCAGGTACGCAACCGGGACACTGGAGACCCAGTACTTC.